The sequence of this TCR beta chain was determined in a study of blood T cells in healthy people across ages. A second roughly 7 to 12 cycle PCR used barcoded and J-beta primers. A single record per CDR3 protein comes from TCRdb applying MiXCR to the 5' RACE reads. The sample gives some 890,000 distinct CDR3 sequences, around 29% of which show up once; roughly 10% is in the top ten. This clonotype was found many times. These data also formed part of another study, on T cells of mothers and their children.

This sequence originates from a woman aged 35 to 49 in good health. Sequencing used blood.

The CDR3 here is CSAREPSGYEQYF. DNA for the CDR3: TGCAGTGCTAGAGAACCCTCTGGCTACGAGCAGTACTTC. The chain links TRBV20-1 to TRBJ2-7; D is undetermined. Trimming took 0 bases from V and 3 from J, leaving 9 bases between them. The CDR3 is made up of 13 amino acids. Per the germline V gene, CDR1 is DFQATT and CDR2 is SNEGSKA (reference sequence).